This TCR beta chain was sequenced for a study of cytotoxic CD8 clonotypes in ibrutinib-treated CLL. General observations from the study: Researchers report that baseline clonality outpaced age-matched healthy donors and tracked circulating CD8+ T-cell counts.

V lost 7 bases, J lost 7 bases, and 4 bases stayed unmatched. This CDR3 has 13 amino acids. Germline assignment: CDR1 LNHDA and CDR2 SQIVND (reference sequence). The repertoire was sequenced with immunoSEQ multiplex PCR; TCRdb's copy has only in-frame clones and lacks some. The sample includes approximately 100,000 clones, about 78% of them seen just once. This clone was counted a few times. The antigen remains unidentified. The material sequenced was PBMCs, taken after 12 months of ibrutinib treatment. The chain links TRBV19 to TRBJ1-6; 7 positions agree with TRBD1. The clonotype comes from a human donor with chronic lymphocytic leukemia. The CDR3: CASTRQGNSPLHF. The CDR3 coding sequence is TGTGCCAGTACTCGACAGGGAAATTCACCCCTCCACTTT.